This T cell receptor beta chain was recorded in a study of monozygotic twins with inflammatory bowel disease. TCRdb reanalyzed the 5' RACE reads and collapses them to one entry per CDR3 protein, without DNA. The sample yields about 130,000 distinct CDR3 sequences, of which the top ten take up 1% to 1.5%. The CDR3 consists of 14 residues. The chain is built from TRBV12-3 or TRBV12-4 and TRBJ2-1; TCRdb selects TRBD1, and the lack of DNA leaves this call unchecked. The sample taken for sequencing was blood. The TCR comes from a human donor with ulcerative colitis or Crohn's disease, or a healthy co-twin of an affected twin (not recorded which). CDR3: CASSPQGLYNEQFF.